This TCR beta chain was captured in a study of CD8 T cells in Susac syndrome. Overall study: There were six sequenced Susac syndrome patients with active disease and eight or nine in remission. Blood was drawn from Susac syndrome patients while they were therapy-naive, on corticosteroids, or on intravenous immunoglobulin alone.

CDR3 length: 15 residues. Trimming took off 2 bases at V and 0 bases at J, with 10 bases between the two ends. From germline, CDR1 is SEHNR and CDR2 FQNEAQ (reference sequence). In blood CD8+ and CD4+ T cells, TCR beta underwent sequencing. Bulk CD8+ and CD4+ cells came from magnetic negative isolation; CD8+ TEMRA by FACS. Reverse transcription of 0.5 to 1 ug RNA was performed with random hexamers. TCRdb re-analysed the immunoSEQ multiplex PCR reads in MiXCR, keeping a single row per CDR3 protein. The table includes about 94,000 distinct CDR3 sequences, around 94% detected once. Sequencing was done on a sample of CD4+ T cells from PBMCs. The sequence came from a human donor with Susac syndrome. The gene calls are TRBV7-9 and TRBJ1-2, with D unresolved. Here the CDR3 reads CASSLTQAANYGYTF. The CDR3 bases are TGTGCCAGCAGCTTAACTCAGGCAGCTAACTATGGCTACACCTTC.